This TCR beta chain stems from a study of blood T cell repertoires in COVID-19. The overall study: Sources were T cells, B-cell-depleted T cells, or PBMCs; the material itself was cDNA or gDNA.

Generated by immunoSEQ multiplex PCR, the TCRdb table keeps only in-frame clones and is missing some. The table records 85,000 to 120,000 clones, about 85% of them present only once. J was trimmed by 7 bases and V by 2 bases; bases with no gene match: 1. CDR1 is SGDLS and CDR2 is YYNGEE in the germline V gene. This CDR3 region has 14 residues. The sequence was obtained from a man between 45 and 60 years old with active COVID-19. The sample taken for sequencing was peripheral blood. The rearrangement joins TRBV9 to TRBJ2-1, with 12 bases matching TRBD1. The CDR3 DNA is TGTGCCAGCAGCGTGGGACAGGGGGCGAATGAGCAGTTCTTC. It translates to CASSVGQGANEQFF.